The 27 T cell receptor beta chains in this list originate from one sample, sequenced in a study of OX40 agonist ivuxolimab in advanced cancers. TCRdb's table, derived via immunoSEQ multiplex PCR, lists solely in-frame clones and lacks some. The top ten hold approximately 1.3% of the sample, which has approximately 70,000 clones, roughly 87% seen once. The input for sequencing was CD4+ or CD8+ T cells sorted from blood, taken in a trial of the OX40 agonist ivuxolimab. These receptors originate from an adult with an advanced solid tumor such as melanoma, head and neck, liver or kidney cancer.

This chain links TRBV28 with TRBJ2-2; D is unclear. Germline CDR1 and CDR2: MDHEN and SYDVKM. The CDR3 contains 14 residues. V was shortened by 6 bases and J by 7 bases, with 15 bases between the two germline ends. DNA of the CDR3: TGTGCCAGCAGGCTCCCCCAGCAAGGCGGGGAGCTGTTTTTT. This gives the protein CASRLPQQGGELFF.

The rearrangement joins TRBV5-6 to TRBJ1-4; TRBD1 matches at 11 bases. Germline V lookup: CDR1 SGHDT, CDR2 YYEEEE. The CDR3 covers 13 residues. With 6 bases clipped from V and 8 bases from J, the junction kept 3 bases outside the gene matches. CDR3 region: CASTRDRGEKLFF. CDR3 DNA sequence: TGTGCCAGCACCAGGGACAGGGGGGAAAAACTGTTTTTT.

In its sample, this clone was seen once. V is TRBV11-2 and J is TRBJ1-4; no reliable D call. Germline assignment: CDR1 SGHAT and CDR2 FQNNGV. The CDR3 length is 17 residues. Between the trimmed V and J ends, which lost 5 bases and 6 bases, there was a span of 22 bases. In nucleotides, the CDR3 is TGTGCCAGCAGCCCCCGCATCAGGTCACAGACCTATGAAAAACTGTTTTTT. Protein: CASSPRIRSQTYEKLFF. Combining the CDR3 with reference TRBV11-2 and TRBJ1-4 gives the whole variable domain EAGVAQSPRYKIIEKRQSVAFWCNPISGHATLYWYQQILGQGPKLLIQFQNNGVVDDSQLPKDRFSAERLKGVDSTLKIQPAKLEDSAVYLCASSPRIRSQTYEKLFFGSGTQLSVL.

V gene TRBV2 combines with J gene TRBJ2-7, with 10 bases identical to TRBD1. Trimming removed 7 bases from V and 2 bases from J; junction bases left unmatched: 2. This CDR3 has 13 residues. From germline, CDR1 is SNHLY and CDR2 FYNNEI. CDR3 DNA: TGTGCCAGCACCGGACAGGGGGCCTACGAGCAGTACTTC. The encoded protein is CASTGQGAYEQYF.

The chain carries TRBV5-8 and TRBJ2-1; the D gene is possibly TRBD1 (6 bases). Germline CDR1 and CDR2: SGHTS and YDEGEE. This CDR3 has 14 amino acids. V lost 4 bases and J lost 7, with 15 bases in between. The CDR3 spells CASSAPGHRNEQFF. The CDR3 nucleotides are TGTGCCAGCAGCGCCCCGGGACATAGGAATGAGCAGTTCTTC.

The chain has TRBV29-1 and TRBJ2-2, with TRBD1 identical over 9 bases. From germline, CDR1 is SQVTM and CDR2 ANQGSEA. The CDR3 totals 15 residues. The ends lost 1 base at V and 4 bases at J; junction bases unmatched: 4. The CDR3: CSVEGRQGGTGELFF. CDR3 nucleotides: TGCAGCGTTGAAGGTCGACAGGGGGGCACCGGGGAGCTGTTTTTT.

The genes are TRBV14 and TRBJ2-7, with 8 bases aligning to TRBD2. With V trimmed by 3 bases and J by 5 bases, 12 bases remained unmatched. The germline gives CDR1 SGHDN, CDR2 FVKESK. The length of the CDR3 is 16 residues. The CDR3 here is CASSQISYGGDDEQYF. The CDR3 DNA follows: TGTGCCAGCAGCCAGATCTCTTACGGGGGGGACGACGAGCAGTACTTC.

The chain is built from TRBV10-1 and TRBJ2-2; TRBD2 matches at 11 bases. This CDR3 has 16 residues. In germline, CDR1 is WNHNN, CDR2 SYGVQD (reference sequence). V was clipped by 4 bases and J by 5 bases; unmatched bases: 6. CDR3 sequence (DNA): TGCGCCAGCAGTGGGGAGACTAGCGGGGATACCGGGGAGCTGTTTTTT. Protein: CASSGETSGDTGELFF.

The rearrangement joins TRBV11-2 to TRBJ1-4; 9 bases map to TRBD1. The germline CDR1 and CDR2 sequences are SGHAT and FQNNGV. The CDR3 is made up of 16 amino acids. Trimming at V came to 2 bases and at J to 7 bases, leaving 8 bases not matched to a gene. DNA for the CDR3: TGTGCCAGCAGCTTACGGTCCGGGACAGGGCGTGAAAAACTGTTTTTT. Translated: CASSLRSGTGREKLFF.

This clone was observed a handful of times. CDR3 loop: CASSGTGQGATEAFF. In DNA, the CDR3 is TGCGCCAGCAGCGGGACGGGACAGGGGGCGACTGAAGCTTTCTTT. This chain uses TRBV5-1 with TRBJ1-1, with TRBD1 identical over 12 bases. V shed 4 bases, J shed 5 bases, and the junction held 6 bases outside the gene matches. CDR3 length: 15 amino acids. Germline V gene sequence: CDR1 SGHRS, CDR2 YFSETQ.

V is TRBV6-5 and J is TRBJ1-1; D remains unclear. The CDR3 is made up of 13 amino acids. The V and J ends lost 5 bases and 0 bases respectively, with 7 bases between them. Looked up from germline, CDR1 is MNHEY and CDR2 is SVGAGI. The CDR3 loop reads CASSETLNTEAFF. The CDR3, as DNA: TGTGCCAGCAGTGAGACACTGAACACTGAAGCTTTCTTT.

The chain recombines TRBV19 with TRBJ2-7; 8 positions match TRBD2. The ends lost 4 bases at V and 0 bases at J; junction bases unmatched: 11. The CDR3 length is 17 residues. The germline V gene has CDR1 LNHDA and CDR2 SQIVND (reference sequence). Written as DNA, the CDR3 is TGTGCCAGTAGTAGCCCTGGAGAGCGGGGGACCTCCTACGAGCAGTACTTC. It codes for CASSSPGERGTSYEQYF.

This clone was detected once. The CDR3 sequence: CASSQDSSGWSPLHF. The DNA for the CDR3 is TGTGCCAGCAGCCAAGATTCGTCAGGGTGGTCACCCCTCCACTTT. V and J are TRBV4-2 and TRBJ1-6, with D perhaps TRBD1 (5 bases). The CDR3 sequence is 15 residues long. Trimming pared 0 bases from V and 10 bases from J, leaving 13 bases between. Per the germline V gene, CDR1 is LGHNA and CDR2 is YNFKEQ.

V and J are TRBV5-1 and TRBJ1-4; no reliable D call. The CDR3 is made up of 14 amino acids. Germline CDR1 reads SGHRS; CDR2 reads YFSETQ. The germline V and J ends were trimmed by 1 base and 0 bases, with 4 bases remaining between them. The CDR3 protein is CASSLRSTNEKLFF. The CDR3 DNA reads TGCGCCAGCAGCTTGAGGTCAACTAATGAAAAACTGTTTTTT.

This chain uses TRBV9 with TRBJ2-1, with 7 bases fitting TRBD2. The CDR3 consists of 15 residues. Germline trimming cut 2 bases from V and 4 bases from J; bases unmatched to any gene: 6. Germline CDR1 reads SGDLS; CDR2 reads YYNGEE. The DNA for the CDR3 is TGTGCCAGCAGCGTCGGTCTAGCGGAATACAATGAGCAGTTCTTC. Protein: CASSVGLAEYNEQFF.

This clone was observed a single time. The gene calls are TRBV27 and TRBJ2-1; perhaps TRBD2 as D (6 bases). The CDR3 spans 15 residues. Trimming cost V 1 base and J 8 bases, with 15 bases left between them. From germline, CDR1 is MNHEY and CDR2 SMNVEV (reference sequence). CDR3 sequence (DNA): TGTGCCAGCAGTTTATTTTCCCCCGGGAGCGATGAGCAGTTCTTC. It codes for CASSLFSPGSDEQFF.

This chain joins TRBV15 and TRBJ2-1; D might be TRBD2 (5 bases). CDR1 LNHNV and CDR2 YYDKDF come from the germline V gene (reference sequence). Trimming removed 3 bases at V and 3 bases at J, with 9 bases between. The CDR3 is made up of 14 amino acids. CDR3 residues: CATSSRRDYNEQFF. The CDR3 DNA sequence: TGTGCCACCAGCAGCCGCCGGGACTACAATGAGCAGTTCTTC. The entire variable domain, with the rest obtained from reference TRBV15 and TRBJ2-1, is as follows: DAMVIQNPRYQVTQFGKPVTLSCSQTLNHNVMYWYQQKSSQAPKLLFHYYDKDFNNEADTPDNFQSRRPNTSFCFLDIRSPGLGDTAMYLCATSSRRDYNEQFFGPGTRLTVL.

The rearrangement links TRBV2 to TRBJ1-2, with 7 bases aligning to TRBD1. This CDR3 is built from 13 residues. The J segment lost 3 bases and the V segment lost 2 bases, leaving 0 bases of the junction unmatched. CDR1 and CDR2 from the germline V gene are SNHLY and FYNNEI. The CDR3 here is CASSEQGDYGYTF. The CDR3 bases are TGTGCCAGCAGTGAACAGGGGGACTATGGCTACACCTTC.

The rearrangement joins TRBV19 to TRBJ1-2; a possible D gene is TRBD1 (6 bases). V gave up 2 bases and J gave up 8 bases, with 12 bases separating them. This CDR3 has 13 residues. Germline V gene data show CDR1 as LNHDA and CDR2 as SQIVND (reference sequence). CDR3 nucleotide sequence: TGTGCCAGTAGTATAAGTTCAGGGGTCGGCTACACCTTC. It codes for CASSISSGVGYTF.

The chain recombines TRBV29-1 with TRBJ2-1; perhaps TRBD1 as D (6 bases). Trimming left V 4 bases short and J 3 bases short, with 13 bases between. The CDR3 loop spans 14 amino acids. Germline CDR1 is SQVTM and CDR2 is ANQGSEA. CDR3 residues: CSVAGVRGYNEQFF. The CDR3 DNA sequence: TGCAGCGTTGCAGGGGTCAGGGGCTACAATGAGCAGTTCTTC.

This chain uses TRBV6-6 with TRBJ1-1; the D is unclear. Trimming left V 0 bases short and J 6 bases short, with 14 bases between. CDR1 and CDR2 (germline): MNHNY, SVGAGI (reference sequence). The CDR3 is made up of 15 amino acids. The CDR3 reads CASSYSWGVDAEAFF. CDR3 nucleotide sequence: TGTGCCAGCAGTTACTCTTGGGGTGTGGACGCTGAAGCTTTCTTT.

By share of the sample, this clone is medium-sized. This chain connects TRBV5-1 to TRBJ2-5; 13 positions match TRBD2. This CDR3 has 19 residues. Germline values: CDR1 SGHRS, CDR2 YFSETQ. The V gene end was trimmed by 0 bases and the J gene end by 2 bases; junction bases not matched to a gene: 10. In nucleotides, the CDR3 is TGCGCCAGCAGCTTGGGCCCCCGGACTAGCGGGGGTTTACAAGAGACCCAGTACTTC. Translation gives CASSLGPRTSGGLQETQYF.

V and J are TRBV7-3 and TRBJ2-2, with D hard to call. Germline V gene data show CDR1 as SGHTA and CDR2 as FQGTGA. CDR3 length: 11 amino acids. Trimming pared 0 bases from V and 7 bases from J, leaving 0 bases between. In DNA, the CDR3 is TGTGCCAGCAGCTTAACCGGGGAGCTGTTTTTT. It yields the protein CASSLTGELFF.

The chain combines TRBV6-5 with TRBJ1-2, with D possibly being TRBD1 (6 bases). Germline lookup yields CDR1 MNHEY and CDR2 SVGAGI. Trimming pared 2 bases from V and 7 bases from J, leaving 11 bases between. This CDR3 is built from 13 residues. The CDR3 DNA sequence: TGTGCCAGCAGTTACAACAGGGAAGGTGGCTACACCTTC. Translated: CASSYNREGGYTF.

The chain carries TRBV5-8 and TRBJ2-3; a possible D gene is TRBD1 (5 bases). V was cut by 5 bases and J by 2 bases, with 18 bases left in between. The V gene's germline CDR1 is SGHTS and CDR2 YDEGEE. CDR3 length: 16 residues. CDR3 DNA: TGTGCCAGCAGACGAAGGGGTCAGGCCCACACAGATACGCAGTATTTT. It translates to CASRRRGQAHTDTQYF. Looking up the rest from reference TRBV5-8 and TRBJ2-3 gives the full variable domain: EAGVTQSPTHLIKTRGQQATLRCSPISGHTSVYWYQQALGLGLQFLLWYDEGEERNRGNFPPRFSGRQFPNYSSELNVNALELEDSALYLCASRRRGQAHTDTQYFGPGTRLTVL.

The gene calls are TRBV2 and TRBJ1-4, with no clear D. The CDR3 has 14 residues. With 5 bases removed from V and 5 bases from J, the gap between germline ends came to 12 bases. Per germline, CDR1 SNHLY and CDR2 FYNNEI. The CDR3 DNA follows: TGTGCCAGCAGTAAAAGAACGGGAAATGAAAAACTGTTTTTT. Translated: CASSKRTGNEKLFF.

The chain has TRBV6-1 and TRBJ1-2, with TRBD1 matching 7 bases. The V segment lost 3 bases and the J segment 7 bases; nucleotides outside the gene matches: 11. Germline V gene sequence: CDR1 MNHNS, CDR2 SASEGT. CDR3 length equals 15 residues. The CDR3 loop is CASSESAGGSFGYTF. In DNA, the CDR3 is TGTGCCAGCAGTGAGTCGGCAGGGGGAAGTTTTGGCTACACCTTC.